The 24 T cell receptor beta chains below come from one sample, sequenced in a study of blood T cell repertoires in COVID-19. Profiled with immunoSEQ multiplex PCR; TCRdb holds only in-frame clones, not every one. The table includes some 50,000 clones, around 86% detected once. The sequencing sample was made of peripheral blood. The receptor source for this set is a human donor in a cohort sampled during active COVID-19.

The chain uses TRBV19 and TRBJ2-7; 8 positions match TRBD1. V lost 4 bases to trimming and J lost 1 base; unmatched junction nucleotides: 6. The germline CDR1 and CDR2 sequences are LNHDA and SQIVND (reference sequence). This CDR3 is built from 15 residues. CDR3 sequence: CASSTFRDRSYEQYF. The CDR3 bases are TGTGCCAGTAGTACTTTTCGGGACAGGTCCTACGAGCAGTACTTC.

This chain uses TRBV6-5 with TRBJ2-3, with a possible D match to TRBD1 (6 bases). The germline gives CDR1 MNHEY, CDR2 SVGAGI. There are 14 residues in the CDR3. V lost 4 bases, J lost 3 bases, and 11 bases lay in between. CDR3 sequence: CASSSWTETDTQYF. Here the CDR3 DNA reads TGTGCCAGCAGTTCCTGGACAGAAACAGATACGCAGTATTTT.

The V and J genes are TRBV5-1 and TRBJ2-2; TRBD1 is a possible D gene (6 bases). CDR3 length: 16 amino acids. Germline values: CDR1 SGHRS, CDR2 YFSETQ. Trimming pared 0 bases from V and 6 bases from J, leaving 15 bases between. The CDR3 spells CASSLGWDTPPGELFF. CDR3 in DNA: TGCGCCAGCAGCTTGGGCTGGGACACCCCTCCCGGGGAGCTGTTTTTT.

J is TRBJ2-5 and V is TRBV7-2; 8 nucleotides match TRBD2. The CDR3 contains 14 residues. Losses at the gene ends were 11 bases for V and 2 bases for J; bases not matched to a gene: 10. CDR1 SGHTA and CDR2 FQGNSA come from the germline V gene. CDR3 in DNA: TGTGCCGGATCCCTCGGGGGGGCACAAGAGACCCAGTACTTC. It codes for CAGSLGGAQETQYF.

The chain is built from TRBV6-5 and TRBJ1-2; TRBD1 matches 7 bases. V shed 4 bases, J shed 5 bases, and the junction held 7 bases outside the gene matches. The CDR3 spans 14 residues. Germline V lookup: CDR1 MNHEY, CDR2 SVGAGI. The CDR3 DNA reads TGTGCCAGCAGTTGGGACAGTCCTCCATATGGCTACACCTTC. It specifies CASSWDSPPYGYTF.

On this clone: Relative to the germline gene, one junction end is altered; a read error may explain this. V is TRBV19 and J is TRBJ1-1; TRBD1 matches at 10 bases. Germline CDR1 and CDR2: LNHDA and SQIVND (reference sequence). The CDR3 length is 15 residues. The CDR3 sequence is CASSLDRGPYTEAFF. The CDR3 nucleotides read TGTGCCAGTAGTTTAGACAGGGGGCCGTACACTGAAGCTTTCTTT.

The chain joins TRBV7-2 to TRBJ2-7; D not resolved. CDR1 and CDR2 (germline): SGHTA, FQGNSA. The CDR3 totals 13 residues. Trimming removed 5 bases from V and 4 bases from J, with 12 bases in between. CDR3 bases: TGTGCCAGCAGCCCCTATAATGTGTACGAGCAGTACTTC. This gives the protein CASSPYNVYEQYF.

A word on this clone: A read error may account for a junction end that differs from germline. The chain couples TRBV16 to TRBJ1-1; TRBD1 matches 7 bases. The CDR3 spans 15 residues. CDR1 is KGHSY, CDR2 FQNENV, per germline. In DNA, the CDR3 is TGTGCCAGCAGCCAGAGACAGGGATGGAACGCTGAAGCTTTCTTT. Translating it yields CASSQRQGWNAEAFF.

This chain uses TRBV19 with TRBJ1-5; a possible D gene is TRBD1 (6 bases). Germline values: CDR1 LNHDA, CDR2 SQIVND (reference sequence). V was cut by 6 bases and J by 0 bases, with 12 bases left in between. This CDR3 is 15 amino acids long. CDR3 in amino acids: CASRLDSGSNQPQHF. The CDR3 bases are TGTGCCAGTAGGTTGGACAGTGGTAGCAATCAGCCCCAGCATTTT.

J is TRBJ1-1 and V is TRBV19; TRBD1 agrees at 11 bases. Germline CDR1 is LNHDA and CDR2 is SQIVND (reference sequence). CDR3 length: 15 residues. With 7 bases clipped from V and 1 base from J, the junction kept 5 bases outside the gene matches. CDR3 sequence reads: CASIDGQGANTEAFF. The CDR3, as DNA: TGTGCCAGTATCGACGGACAGGGGGCGAACACTGAAGCTTTCTTT.

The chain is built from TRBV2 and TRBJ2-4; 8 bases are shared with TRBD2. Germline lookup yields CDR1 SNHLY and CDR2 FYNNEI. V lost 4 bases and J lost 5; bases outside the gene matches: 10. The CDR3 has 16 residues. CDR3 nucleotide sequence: TGTGCCAGCAGTGTAATGTGGGCGGGGGGCCAAAACATTCAGTACTTC. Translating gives CASSVMWAGGQNIQYF.

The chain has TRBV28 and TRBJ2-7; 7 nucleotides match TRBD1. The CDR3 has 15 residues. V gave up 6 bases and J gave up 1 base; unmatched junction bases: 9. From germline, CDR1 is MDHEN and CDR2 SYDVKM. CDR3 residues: CASRTEDRTSYEQYF. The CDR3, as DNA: TGTGCCAGCAGGACGGAGGACAGGACTTCCTACGAGCAGTACTTC.

The CDR3 region is CASSLGGSWYEQYF. Here the CDR3 DNA reads TGTGCCAGCAGCTTGGGTGGGAGCTGGTACGAGCAGTACTTC. The gene calls are TRBV5-6 and TRBJ2-7; TRBD2 might be the D (5 bases). The CDR3 runs 14 residues. Trimming shortened V by 0 bases and J by 4 bases, and 11 bases separated the two germline ends. Looked up from germline, CDR1 is SGHDT and CDR2 is YYEEEE.

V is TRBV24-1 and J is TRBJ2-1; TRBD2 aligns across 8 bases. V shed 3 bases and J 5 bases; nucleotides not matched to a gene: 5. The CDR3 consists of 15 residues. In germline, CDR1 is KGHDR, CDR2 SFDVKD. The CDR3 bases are TGTGCCACCAGTGATCCAGCGGGAGTTAACAATGAGCAGTTCTTC. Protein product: CATSDPAGVNNEQFF.

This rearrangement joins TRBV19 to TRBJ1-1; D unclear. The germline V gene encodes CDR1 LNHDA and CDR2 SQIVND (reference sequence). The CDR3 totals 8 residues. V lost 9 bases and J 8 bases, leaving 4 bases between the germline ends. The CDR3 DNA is TGTGCCAGCGTGGAAGCTTTCTTT. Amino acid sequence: CASVEAFF.

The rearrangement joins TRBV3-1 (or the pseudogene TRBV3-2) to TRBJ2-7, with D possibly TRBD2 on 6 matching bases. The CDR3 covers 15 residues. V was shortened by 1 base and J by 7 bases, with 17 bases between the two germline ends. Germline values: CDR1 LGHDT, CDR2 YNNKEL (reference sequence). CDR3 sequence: CASSQGRVNSGEQYF. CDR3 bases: TGTGCCAGCAGCCAAGGGAGGGTCAACTCGGGGGAGCAGTACTTC.

CDR3 nucleotides: TGTGCCAGCAGCCCCCGGGACAGGGGGATTAGCACTGAAGCTTTCTTT. It yields the protein CASSPRDRGISTEAFF. The V gene is TRBV3-1 (or the pseudogene TRBV3-2), the J gene TRBJ1-1; 11 bases are shared with TRBD1. V gave up 4 bases and J gave up 4 bases; unmatched junction bases: 8. Germline CDR1 LGHDT, CDR2 YNNKEL (reference sequence). This CDR3 has 16 amino acids.

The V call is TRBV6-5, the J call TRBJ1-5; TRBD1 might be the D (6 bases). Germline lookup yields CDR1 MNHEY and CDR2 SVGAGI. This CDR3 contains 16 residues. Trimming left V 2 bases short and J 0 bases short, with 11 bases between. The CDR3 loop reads CASSYTRQASNQPQHF. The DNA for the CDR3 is TGTGCCAGCAGTTACACTAGACAGGCTAGCAATCAGCCCCAGCATTTT.

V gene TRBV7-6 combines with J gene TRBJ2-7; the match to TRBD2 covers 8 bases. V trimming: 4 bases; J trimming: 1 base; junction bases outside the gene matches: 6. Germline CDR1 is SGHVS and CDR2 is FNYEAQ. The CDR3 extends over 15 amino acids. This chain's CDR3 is CASSSRLAGSYEQYF. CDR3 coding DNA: TGTGCCAGCAGCTCCCGATTAGCGGGATCCTACGAGCAGTACTTC.

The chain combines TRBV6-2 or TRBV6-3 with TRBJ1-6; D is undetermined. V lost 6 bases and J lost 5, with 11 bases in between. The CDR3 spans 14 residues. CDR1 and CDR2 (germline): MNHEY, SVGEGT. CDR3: CASSLPGNNSPLHF. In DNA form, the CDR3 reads TGTGCCAGCAGCCTCCCGGGGAATAATTCACCCCTCCACTTT.

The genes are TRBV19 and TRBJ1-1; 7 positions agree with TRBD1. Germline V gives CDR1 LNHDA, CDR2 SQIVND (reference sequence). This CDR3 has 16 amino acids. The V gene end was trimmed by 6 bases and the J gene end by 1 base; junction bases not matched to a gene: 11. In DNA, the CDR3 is TGTGCCAGTAGCCCGAACCCGGGGACAGCGAACACTGAAGCTTTCTTT. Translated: CASSPNPGTANTEAFF.

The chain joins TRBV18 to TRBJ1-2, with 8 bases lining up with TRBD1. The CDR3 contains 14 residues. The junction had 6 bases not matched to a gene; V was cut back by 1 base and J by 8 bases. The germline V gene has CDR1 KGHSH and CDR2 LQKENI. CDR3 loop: CASSPRTGPEGYTF. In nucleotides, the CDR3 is TGTGCCAGCTCACCACGGACAGGGCCTGAGGGCTACACCTTC.

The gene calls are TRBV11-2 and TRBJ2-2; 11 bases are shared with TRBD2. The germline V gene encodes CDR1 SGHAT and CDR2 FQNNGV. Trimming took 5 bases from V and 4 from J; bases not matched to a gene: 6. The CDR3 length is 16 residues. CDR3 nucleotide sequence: TGTGCCAGCAGCCAGATAGCGGGAGGGCTCACCGGGGAGCTGTTTTTT. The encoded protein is CASSQIAGGLTGELFF.

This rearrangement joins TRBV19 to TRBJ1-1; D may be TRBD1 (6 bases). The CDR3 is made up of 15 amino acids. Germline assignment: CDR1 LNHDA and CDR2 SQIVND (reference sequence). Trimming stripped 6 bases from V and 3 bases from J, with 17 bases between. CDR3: CASSPTGTLYTEAFF. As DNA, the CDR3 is TGTGCCAGTAGCCCCACAGGGACGCTCTACACTGAAGCTTTCTTT.